One sample yielded the 25 T cell receptor beta chains listed below, sequenced in a study of T cell responses to AZD1222 COVID-19 vaccine. Some clones are missing from TCRdb's copy, which holds only in-frame ones; the method was immunoSEQ multiplex PCR. In the table there are around 120,000 clones, around nine tenths of which are singletons. The source was peripheral blood, collected 28 days after the second AZD1222 dose. The source of these receptors is an adult who received the AZD1222 COVID-19 vaccine.

This clone was detected once. The chain combines TRBV6-5 with TRBJ2-3; the match to TRBD2 covers 11 bases. With 7 bases clipped from V and 4 bases from J, the junction kept 7 bases outside the gene matches. Per germline, CDR1 MNHEY and CDR2 SVGAGI. This CDR3 has 15 amino acids. As DNA, the CDR3 is TGTGCCAGCACCCCACTAGCGGGAGAGGCAGATACGCAGTATTTT. This translates into CASTPLAGEADTQYF.

This chain joins TRBV29-1 and TRBJ2-7; 7 nucleotides match TRBD1. Germline CDR1 reads SQVTM; CDR2 reads ANQGSEA. V shed 6 bases and J 0 bases; nucleotides not matched to a gene: 8. This CDR3 comprises 14 residues. DNA for the CDR3: TGCAGCGTGTTACAGGGGACCATCTCCTACGAGCAGTACTTC. It specifies CSVLQGTISYEQYF.

The gene calls are TRBV5-6 and TRBJ1-2; D ambiguous. Trimming shortened V by 2 bases and J by 5 bases, and 13 bases separated the two germline ends. Germline V gene lookup returns CDR1 SGHDT and CDR2 YYEEEE. This CDR3 has 14 amino acids. The CDR3 coding sequence is TGTGCCAGCAGCTTTTACCCGGGCGGTTATGGCTACACCTTC. It translates to CASSFYPGGYGYTF.

The chain combines TRBV15 with TRBJ1-4; 7 nucleotides match TRBD1. From germline, CDR1 is LNHNV and CDR2 YYDKDF (reference sequence). The CDR3 is made up of 15 amino acids. The junction had 9 bases not matched to a gene; V was cut back by 4 bases and J by 7 bases. CDR3 sequence: CATSIRTGSGEKLFF. CDR3 coding DNA: TGTGCCACCAGCATCAGGACAGGTTCGGGTGAAAAACTGTTTTTT.

J is TRBJ2-3 and V is TRBV18; D gene ambiguous. The germline V gene encodes CDR1 KGHSH and CDR2 LQKENI. V was trimmed by 3 bases and J by 3 bases, leaving 13 bases between them. The CDR3 contains 15 residues. CDR3: CASSPASSFTDTQYF. CDR3 bases: TGTGCCAGCTCACCCGCCTCGTCGTTTACAGATACGCAGTATTTT.

This clone was detected a few times. The rearrangement links TRBV27 to TRBJ2-1; 13 nucleotides align to TRBD2. This CDR3 region has 19 residues. Germline-derived CDR1 and CDR2 are MNHEY and SMNVEV (reference sequence). V shed 5 bases, J shed 1 base, and the junction held 11 bases outside the gene matches. Written as DNA, the CDR3 is TGTGCCAGCAGTCAACGTCCCGGGACTAGCGGGAAGTCCTACAATGAGCAGTTCTTC. Amino acid sequence: CASSQRPGTSGKSYNEQFF.

The J gene is TRBJ2-1, the V gene TRBV19; TRBD1 matches 9 bases. Germline trimming cut 2 bases from V and 15 bases from J; bases unmatched to any gene: 5. Germline-derived CDR1 and CDR2 are LNHDA and SQIVND (reference sequence). The CDR3 is 12 residues long. The chain's CDR3 is CASSIIGTGLFF. In DNA form, the CDR3 reads TGTGCCAGTAGTATAATCGGGACAGGGTTGTTCTTC.

This sequence joins TRBV11-2 and TRBJ2-5, with 14 bases that match TRBD2. CDR3 length: 17 amino acids. Germline V gene data show CDR1 as SGHAT and CDR2 as FQNNGV. The ends lost 5 bases at V and 5 bases at J; junction bases unmatched: 10. The CDR3 reads CASSIGTSGSGRETQYF. The CDR3 DNA sequence: TGTGCCAGCAGCATAGGGACTAGCGGGAGCGGGCGGGAGACCCAGTACTTC.

The chain joins TRBV9 to TRBJ1-6; D not resolved. V was shortened by 5 bases and J by 8 bases, with 8 bases between the two germline ends. The CDR3 is made up of 12 amino acids. The germline CDR1 and CDR2 sequences are SGDLS and YYNGEE. The CDR3 bases are TGTGCCAGCAGTCGTAGAGATTCACCCCTCCACTTT. As protein: CASSRRDSPLHF.

V usage is TRBV20-1 and J usage is TRBJ1-5; D is uncertain. Germline CDR1 DFQATT, CDR2 SNEGSKA (reference sequence). This CDR3 contains 14 residues. V shed 3 bases and J shed 7 bases, with 16 bases lying between them. The CDR3 DNA follows: TGCAGTGCTAGTTTCTTAGTAGGTAGACAGCCCCAGCATTTT. This encodes CSASFLVGRQPQHF.

The chain combines TRBV3-1 (or the pseudogene TRBV3-2) with TRBJ2-1, with D hard to call. The CDR3 is made up of 13 amino acids. V was pared by 5 bases and J by 4 bases, with 9 bases between. The germline gives CDR1 LGHDT, CDR2 YNNKEL (reference sequence). The CDR3 DNA reads TGTGCCAGCAGCTATGTGGATTACAATGAGCAGTTCTTC. Amino acids: CASSYVDYNEQFF.

This chain links TRBV29-1 with TRBJ2-3; no firm D call. Germline assignment: CDR1 SQVTM and CDR2 ANQGSEA. V was shortened by 0 bases and J by 4 bases, with 8 bases between the two germline ends. This CDR3 is 13 amino acids long. CDR3 protein: CSVEDRVSDTQYF. The CDR3 DNA reads as TGCAGCGTTGAAGATCGGGTGTCAGATACGCAGTATTTT.

The CDR3 loop is CASSLDPKVAGLSNEQFF. CDR3 DNA: TGTGCCAGCAGCTTAGATCCGAAGGTAGCGGGATTAAGCAATGAGCAGTTCTTC. The genes are TRBV11-3 and TRBJ2-1; 8 bases are shared with TRBD2. From germline, CDR1 is SGHNT and CDR2 YENEEA. The ends lost 0 bases at V and 6 bases at J; junction bases unmatched: 13. The CDR3 runs 18 residues.

The chain has TRBV6-5 and TRBJ2-3, with 9 bases aligning to TRBD1. Germline values: CDR1 MNHEY, CDR2 SVGAGI. With V trimmed by 4 bases and J by 3 bases, 5 bases remained unmatched. The CDR3 sequence is 15 residues long. The DNA of the CDR3 is TGTGCCAGCAGTTTACAGGGGGCTGGGACAGATACGCAGTATTTT. As protein: CASSLQGAGTDTQYF.

The chain couples TRBV11-2 to TRBJ1-2; D remains ambiguous. The CDR3 is 11 amino acids. Trimming cost V 8 bases and J 7 bases, with 11 bases left between them. Germline assignment: CDR1 SGHAT and CDR2 FQNNGV. DNA for the CDR3: TGTGCCAGCCGGTTTGATAGTGGCTACACCTTC. Translating it yields CASRFDSGYTF.

The rearrangement joins TRBV7-8 to TRBJ1-1; D gene uncertain. CDR1 SGHVS and CDR2 FQNEAQ come from the germline V gene. The CDR3 is 16 residues long. V was shortened by 0 bases and J by 0 bases, with 11 bases between the two germline ends. The CDR3: CASSLAKRVVNTEAFF. CDR3 in DNA: TGTGCCAGCAGCTTAGCTAAGCGGGTTGTGAACACTGAAGCTTTCTTT.

The chain uses TRBV20-1 and TRBJ1-1; D gene uncertain. The germline V gene has CDR1 DFQATT and CDR2 SNEGSKA (reference sequence). CDR3 length: 13 residues. V was clipped by 3 bases and J by 4 bases, with 12 bases between them. CDR3 nucleotides: TGCAGTGCTAGTCTATCCGAGGGCACTGAAGCTTTCTTT. Amino acids: CSASLSEGTEAFF.

The V gene is TRBV30, the J gene TRBJ2-3; D gene unclear. Trimming took off 1 base at V and 4 bases at J, with 15 bases between the two ends. The CDR3 extends over 15 amino acids. The germline gives CDR1 GTSNPN, CDR2 SVGIG (reference sequence). CDR3 loop: CAWSGPLTSPDTQYF. The CDR3 DNA is TGTGCCTGGAGTGGGCCGCTCACTTCTCCAGATACGCAGTATTTT.

The rearrangement uses TRBV3-1 (or the pseudogene TRBV3-2) and TRBJ2-7; D might be TRBD1 or TRBD2, each matching 5 bases. Germline CDR1 and CDR2: LGHDT and YNNKEL (reference sequence). V dropped 4 bases and J dropped 3 bases, with 13 bases sitting between them. The CDR3 runs to 14 residues. As DNA, the CDR3 is TGTGCCAGCAGCCTGGTGGGACGGGACTACGAGCAGTACTTC. This codes for CASSLVGRDYEQYF.

The V and J genes are TRBV5-4 and TRBJ1-6; TRBD1 matches 9 bases. The CDR3 sequence is 13 residues long. V lost 4 bases and J lost 10; bases outside the gene matches: 3. CDR1 is SGHNT, CDR2 YYREEE, per germline (reference sequence). The chain's CDR3 is CASSPDRGSPLHF. CDR3 in DNA: TGTGCCAGCAGCCCGGACAGGGGATCACCCCTCCACTTT.

The V call is TRBV5-1, the J call TRBJ2-7; 7 positions agree with TRBD2. V was clipped by 0 bases and J by 2 bases; unmatched bases: 5. Germline values: CDR1 SGHRS, CDR2 YFSETQ. CDR3 length equals 15 residues. In nucleotides, the CDR3 is TGCGCCAGCAGCTTGGTTCCCGGGACTACCTACGAGCAGTACTTC. Translation: CASSLVPGTTYEQYF.

CDR3 sequence: CASSLADNQPQHF. CDR3 sequence (DNA): TGTGCCAGCAGCTTAGCTGACAATCAGCCCCAGCATTTT. The V and J genes are TRBV7-8 and TRBJ1-5; no clear D. Trimming removed 0 bases at V and 3 bases at J, with 3 bases between. The CDR3 has 13 residues. Germline V gene data show CDR1 as SGHVS and CDR2 as FQNEAQ.

J is TRBJ2-7 and V is TRBV27; 7 nucleotides match TRBD2. CDR3 length equals 16 residues. Per the germline V gene, CDR1 is MNHEY and CDR2 is SMNVEV (reference sequence). The V segment lost 2 bases and the J segment 0 bases; nucleotides outside the gene matches: 7. The CDR3 DNA sequence: TGTGCCAGCAGTTTACTGGCTAGCGGATCCTCCTACGAGCAGTACTTC. Protein sequence: CASSLLASGSSYEQYF.

This chain connects TRBV5-8 to TRBJ1-1, with D perhaps TRBD1 (6 bases). This CDR3 comprises 13 residues. Germline values: CDR1 SGHTS, CDR2 YDEGEE. With 4 bases removed from V and 11 bases from J, the gap between germline ends came to 18 bases. In DNA, the CDR3 is TGTGCCAGCAGCGCCTCACCACAGGGTACGGCTTTCTTT. Its protein product is CASSASPQGTAFF.

The chain couples TRBV5-6 to TRBJ1-2, with TRBD1 matching over 7 bases. The CDR3 totals 12 residues. With 8 bases clipped from V and 2 bases from J, the junction kept 3 bases outside the gene matches. Germline lookup yields CDR1 SGHDT and CDR2 YYEEEE. The CDR3 loop is CARGTENYGYTF. CDR3 coding DNA: TGTGCCAGAGGGACAGAGAACTATGGCTACACCTTC.